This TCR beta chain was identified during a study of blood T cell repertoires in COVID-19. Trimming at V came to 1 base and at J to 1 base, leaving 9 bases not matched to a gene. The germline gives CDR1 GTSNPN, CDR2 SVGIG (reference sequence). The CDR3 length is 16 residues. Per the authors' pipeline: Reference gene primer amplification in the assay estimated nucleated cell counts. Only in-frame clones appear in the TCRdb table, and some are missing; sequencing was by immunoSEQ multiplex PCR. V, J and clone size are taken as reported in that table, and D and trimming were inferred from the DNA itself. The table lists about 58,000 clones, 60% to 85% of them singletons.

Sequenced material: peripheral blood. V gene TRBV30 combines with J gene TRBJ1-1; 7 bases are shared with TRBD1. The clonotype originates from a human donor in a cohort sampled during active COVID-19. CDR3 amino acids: CAWSEFSGQPNTEAFF. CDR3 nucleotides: TGTGCCTGGAGTGAATTTTCGGGACAGCCGAACACTGAAGCTTTCTTT.